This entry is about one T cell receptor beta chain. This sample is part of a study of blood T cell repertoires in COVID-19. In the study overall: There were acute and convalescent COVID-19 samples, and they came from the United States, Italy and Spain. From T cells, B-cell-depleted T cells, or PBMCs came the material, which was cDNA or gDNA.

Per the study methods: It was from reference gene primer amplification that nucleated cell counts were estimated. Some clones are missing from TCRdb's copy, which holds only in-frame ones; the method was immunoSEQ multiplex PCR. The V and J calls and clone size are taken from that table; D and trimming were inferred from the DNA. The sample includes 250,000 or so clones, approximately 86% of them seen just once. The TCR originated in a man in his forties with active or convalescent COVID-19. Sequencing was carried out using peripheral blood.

DNA of the CDR3: TGTGCCAGCAGCGTGTGGACTAGCGGAGGGGATGAGCAGTTCTTC. Amino acids: CASSVWTSGGDEQFF. The chain links TRBV9 to TRBJ2-1; 10 positions match TRBD2. Trimming cost V 2 bases and J 8 bases; bases outside gene matches: 7. The CDR3 length is 15 residues. Germline V gene sequence: CDR1 SGDLS, CDR2 YYNGEE.